A single sample gave rise to the 15 T cell receptor beta chains below, sequenced in a study of blood T cells in healthy people across ages. Sample-barcoded 5' priming and a J-beta primer mix drove a second PCR of roughly 6 to 12 cycles. TCRdb redid the calling of the 5' RACE reads with MiXCR, one entry per CDR3 protein. Among roughly 2 million distinct CDR3 sequences, around 50% were seen once, and the ten largest hold roughly 2%. Sequencing input: blood. These receptors were taken from a woman in her thirties or forties in good health.

This clonotype was observed a few times. The V gene is TRBV20-1, the J gene TRBJ1-2, with D unclear. Germline-derived CDR1 and CDR2 are DFQATT and SNEGSKA (reference sequence). The CDR3 contains 11 residues. V lost 2 bases to trimming and J lost 8 bases, with 9 bases between them. CDR3 region: CSARPPTGYTF. The CDR3 DNA reads as TGCAGTGCTAGACCTCCGACGGGCTACACCTTC.

The V gene is TRBV7-9, the J gene TRBJ2-5; 12 nucleotides line up with TRBD2. The junction had 8 bases not matched to a gene; V was cut back by 8 bases and J by 1 base. CDR3 length equals 16 residues. CDR1 is SEHNR and CDR2 is FQNEAQ in the germline V gene (reference sequence). The CDR3 loop reads CASAVLAGGPQETQYF. Here the CDR3 DNA reads TGTGCCAGCGCGGTACTAGCGGGGGGCCCCCAAGAGACCCAGTACTTC.

V and J are TRBV9 and TRBJ2-1, with 9 bases matching TRBD1. V shed 7 bases and J 7 bases; nucleotides not matched to a gene: 9. Germline V CDR1 and CDR2: SGDLS, YYNGEE. This CDR3 has 14 amino acids. The CDR3 sequence: CASGAGQGSNEQFF. CDR3 nucleotide sequence: TGTGCCAGCGGGGCCGGACAGGGGTCGAATGAGCAGTTCTTC.

The rearrangement uses TRBV10-3 and TRBJ2-4; the match to TRBD1 covers 10 bases. Judging by the DNA end, TRBJ2-7 fits better; the J call may be wrong. The CDR3 length is 14 residues. In germline, CDR1 is ENHRY, CDR2 SYGVKD. CDR3 sequence (DNA): TGTGCCATCAGTGAGTCGGACAGGGGGTACGAGCAGTACTTC. This codes for CAISESDRGYEQYF.

The V gene is TRBV6-2 or TRBV6-3, the J gene TRBJ2-5; D is ambiguous. The V gene's germline CDR1 is MNHEY and CDR2 SVGEGT. Trimming took 8 bases from V and 0 from J, leaving 16 bases between them. The CDR3 is made up of 15 amino acids. The CDR3 region has the DNA TGTGCCAGCTGTTCCCTCGACGGGTACCAAGAGACCCAGTACTTC. Residues: CASCSLDGYQETQYF.

For the CDR3, the DNA is TGCAGTGCTAGGGCTGGTTCCGGGACAGGGGGCGCGTATGGCTACACCTTC. Translation gives CSARAGSGTGGAYGYTF. This chain uses TRBV20-1 with TRBJ1-2; 12 positions agree with TRBD1. The CDR3 contains 17 residues. Germline CDR1 is DFQATT and CDR2 is SNEGSKA (reference sequence). The V gene end was trimmed by 3 bases and the J gene end by 5 bases; junction bases not matched to a gene: 13.

The rearrangement uses TRBV20-1 and TRBJ2-3, with a tentative D call TRBD2 (7 bases). From germline, CDR1 is DFQATT and CDR2 SNEGSKA (reference sequence). Trimming took off 3 bases at V and 6 bases at J, with 16 bases between the two ends. The CDR3 contains 14 residues. The CDR3 coding sequence is TGCAGTGCTAGTGAGGGGGGGCCCCGGGATACGCAGTATTTT. Translated, it gives CSASEGGPRDTQYF.

The chain recombines TRBV9 with TRBJ1-2; the match to TRBD1 covers 7 bases. This CDR3 has 13 residues. V lost 4 bases and J lost 11; bases outside the gene matches: 11. From germline, CDR1 is SGDLS and CDR2 YYNGEE. CDR3 protein: CASSRQGITGYTF. CDR3 sequence (DNA): TGTGCCAGCAGCAGACAGGGTATTACGGGTTACACCTTC.

The rearrangement links TRBV28 to TRBJ2-1; 10 nucleotides line up with TRBD1. Germline V gene data show CDR1 as MDHEN and CDR2 as SYDVKM. This CDR3 is 15 amino acids long. The V segment lost 5 bases and the J segment 6 bases; nucleotides outside the gene matches: 7. The CDR3 sequence is CASSPDRGPFNEQFF. In DNA, the CDR3 is TGTGCCAGCAGTCCAGACAGGGGGCCATTCAATGAGCAGTTCTTC.

This chain joins TRBV4-2 and TRBJ2-7; 11 nucleotides line up with TRBD2. This CDR3 is 18 amino acids long. Losses at the gene ends were 0 bases for V and 0 bases for J; bases not matched to a gene: 7. Germline V gives CDR1 LGHNA, CDR2 YNFKEQ. The CDR3 DNA is TGTGCCAGCAGCCAAGAGGGGGGACTAGCGGTGAGCTCCTACGAGCAGTACTTC. Protein: CASSQEGGLAVSSYEQYF.

V and J are TRBV9 and TRBJ2-1, with TRBD1 identical over 8 bases. The CDR3 is made up of 13 amino acids. V shed 0 bases, J shed 12 bases, and the junction held 5 bases outside the gene matches. Looked up from germline, CDR1 is SGDLS and CDR2 is YYNGEE. The CDR3 loop reads CASSVGQGQVQFF. The DNA for the CDR3 is TGTGCCAGCAGCGTAGGACAGGGACAGGTGCAGTTCTTC.

The chain carries TRBV6-5 and TRBJ2-6; TRBD1 might be the D (5 bases). The CDR3 length is 16 residues. Germline V gene sequence: CDR1 MNHEY, CDR2 SVGAGI. The V end was cut by 4 bases, the J end by 2 bases, with 12 bases between. This chain's CDR3 is CASSSKGYPGANVLTF. For the CDR3, the DNA is TGTGCCAGCAGTTCGAAGGGGTACCCTGGGGCCAACGTCCTGACTTTC.

The chain uses TRBV4-2 and TRBJ2-4, with D unresolved. Germline V gene lookup returns CDR1 LGHNA and CDR2 YNFKEQ. The CDR3 runs to 18 residues. V gave up 0 bases and J gave up 0 bases, with 15 bases separating them. The DNA for the CDR3 is TGTGCCAGCAGCCAAGATGGGCCGGGCGCCCTAGCCAAAAACATTCAGTACTTC. This encodes CASSQDGPGALAKNIQYF.

CDR3 amino acids: CASSQAGGFGYEQYF. The DNA of the CDR3 is TGCGCCAGCAGCCAGGCCGGGGGGTTTGGCTACGAGCAGTACTTC. The chain is built from TRBV4-3 and TRBJ2-7, with 7 bases fitting TRBD2. CDR3 length: 15 residues. Germline V gene lookup returns CDR1 LGHNA and CDR2 YSLEER. J gave up 3 bases and V 3 bases, and 8 bases lay outside the gene matches.

The V gene is TRBV18, the J gene TRBJ2-7; D could derive from TRBD1 or TRBD2 (5 bases each). CDR1 KGHSH and CDR2 LQKENI come from the germline V gene. The CDR3 spans 15 residues. The V end lost 3 bases, the J end lost 5 bases, and 17 bases lay between the germline ends. Written as DNA, the CDR3 is TGTGCCAGCTCACCCACGAGGGGCAGTAACAACGAGCAGTACTTC. Its translation is CASSPTRGSNNEQYF.